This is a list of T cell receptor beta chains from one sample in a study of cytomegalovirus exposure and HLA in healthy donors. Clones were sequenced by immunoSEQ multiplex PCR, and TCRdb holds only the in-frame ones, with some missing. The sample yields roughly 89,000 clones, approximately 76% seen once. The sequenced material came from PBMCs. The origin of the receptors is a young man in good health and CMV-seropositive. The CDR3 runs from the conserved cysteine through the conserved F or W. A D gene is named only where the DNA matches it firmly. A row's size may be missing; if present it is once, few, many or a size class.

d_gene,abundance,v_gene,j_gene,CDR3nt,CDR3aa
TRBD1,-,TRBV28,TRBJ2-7,TGTGCCAGCAGTCGAAGGGGACAGACCTACGAGCAGTACTTC,CASSRRGQTYEQYF
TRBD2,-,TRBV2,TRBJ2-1,TGTGCCAGCAGAGGGACTAGCGGGGGGGACAATGAGCAGTTCTTC,CASRGTSGGDNEQFF
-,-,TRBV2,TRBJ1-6,TGTGCCAGCACCCCGGGGGCCTATAATTCACCCCTCCACTTT,CASTPGAYNSPLHF
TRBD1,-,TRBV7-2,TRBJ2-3,TGTGCCAGCAGCTGGGACAGCAGCACAGATACGCAGTATTTT,CASSWDSSTDTQYF
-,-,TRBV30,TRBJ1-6,TGTGCCTGGGGTGTTGGGTGGGGATCGGGGTTTTCACCCCTCCACTTT,CAWGVGWGSGFSPLHF
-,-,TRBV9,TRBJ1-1,TGTGCCAGCAGCGTAGATCGGGGGAACACTGAAGCTTTCTTT,CASSVDRGNTEAFF
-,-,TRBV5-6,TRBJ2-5,TGTGCCAGCAGCTTGGTGGGTTGGAGTACAAACCTCTTGCAAGAGACCCAGTACTTC,CASSLVGWSTNLLQETQYF
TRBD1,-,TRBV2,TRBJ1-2,TGTGCCAGCGCCGGGGACAGGGGTCACGGCTACACCTTC,CASAGDRGHGYTF
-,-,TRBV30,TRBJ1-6,TGTGCCTGGAGCGGGACTCAAACGTCCCCCCTCCACTTT,CAWSGTQTSPLHF
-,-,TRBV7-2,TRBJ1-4,TGTGCCAGCAGCTACAGGAGTAATGAAAAACTGTTTTTT,CASSYRSNEKLFF
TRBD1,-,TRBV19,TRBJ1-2,TGTGCCAGTCGATTTGGGGGACAGAGACATGGCTACACCTTC,CASRFGGQRHGYTF
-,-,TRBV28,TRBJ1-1,TGTGCCAGCAGTTCCCCCCAGGGGAACACTGAAGCTTTCTTT,CASSSPQGNTEAFF
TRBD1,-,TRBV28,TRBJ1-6,TGTGCCAGCAGCCCAGGACAGGGAAAGAATTCACCCCTCCACTTT,CASSPGQGKNSPLHF
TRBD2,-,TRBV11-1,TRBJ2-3,TGTGCCAGCAGCTTCGAACTAGCGGGGGGGAGGCATACGCAGTATTTT,CASSFELAGGRHTQYF
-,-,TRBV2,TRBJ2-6,TGTGCCAGCACTACCGTGAGCTCTGGGGCCAACGTCCTGACTTTC,CASTTVSSGANVLTF
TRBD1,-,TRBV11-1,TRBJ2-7,TGTGCCAGCAGCTTAGGGACAGGGGGACTCAACTCCTACGAGCAGTACTTC,CASSLGTGGLNSYEQYF
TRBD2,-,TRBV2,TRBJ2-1,TGTGCCAGCAGTGATTCTAGCGGGGGGGCAGGGGGCAATGAGCAGTTCTTC,CASSDSSGGAGGNEQFF
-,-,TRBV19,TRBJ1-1,TGTGCCAGTAGTCGGCAGGTGAGGAACACTGAAGCTTTCTTT,CASSRQVRNTEAFF
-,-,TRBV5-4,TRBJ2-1,TGTGCCAGCAGCTTCGGGGGAAACTCCTACAATGAGCAGTTCTTC,CASSFGGNSYNEQFF
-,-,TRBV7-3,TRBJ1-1,TGTGCCAGCAGTCCCAGCGGGGGGGACACTGAAGCTTTCTTT,CASSPSGGDTEAFF
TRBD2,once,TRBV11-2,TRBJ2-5,TGTGCCAGCAGCTTAGGCCTGGGACTAGCGGGGGGACAGACCCAGTACTTC,CASSLGLGLAGGQTQYF
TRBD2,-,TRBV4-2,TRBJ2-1,TGTGCCAGCAGCCAGAGTAGCGGGGGGGCCGTCGAGCAGTTCTTC,CASSQSSGGAVEQFF
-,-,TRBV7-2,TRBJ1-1,TGTGCCAGCAGCTCCCCAGACACTGAAGCTTTCTTT,CASSSPDTEAFF
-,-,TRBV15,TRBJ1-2,TGTGCCACCAGCAGAGACCGGGACATAAGCCCGTATAGTGGAGGCTACACCTTC,CATSRDRDISPYSGGYTF
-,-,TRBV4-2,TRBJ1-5,TGTGCCAGCAGCCAACTCAGTAATCAGCCCCAGCATTTT,CASSQLSNQPQHF
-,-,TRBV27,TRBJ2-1,TGTGCCAGCAGTTTATCGGGGGCATTACACAATGAGCAGTTCTTC,CASSLSGALHNEQFF
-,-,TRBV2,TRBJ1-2,TGTGCCAGACAGGGCGTCTATGGCTACACCTTC,CARQGVYGYTF
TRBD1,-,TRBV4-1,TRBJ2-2,TGCGCCAGCAGCCAACCGCCGGGACAGGGGGCCGGGGAGCTGTTTTTT,CASSQPPGQGAGELFF
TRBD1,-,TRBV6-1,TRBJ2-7,TGTGCCAGCAGTGAATTAAGACAGGGGGCTTACGAGCAGTACTTC,CASSELRQGAYEQYF
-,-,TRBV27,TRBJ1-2,TGTGCCAGCAGCTACAGAGGGAGCTTCTATGGCTACACCTTC,CASSYRGSFYGYTF
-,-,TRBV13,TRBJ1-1,TGTGCCAGCAGCCCAACCTCACAGGGGAACACTGAAGCTTTCTTT,CASSPTSQGNTEAFF
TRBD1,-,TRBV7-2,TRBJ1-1,TGTGCCAGCAGCCCCGGGACAGAGAACACTGAAGCTTTCTTT,CASSPGTENTEAFF
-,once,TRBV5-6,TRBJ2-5,TGTGCCAGCAGTCAGGGGCTGGCCGCCGGGGCCCAGTACTTC,CASSQGLAAGAQYF
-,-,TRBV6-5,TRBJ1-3,TGTGCCAGCAGTTATCAAGAACCCTACTCTGGAAACACCATATATTTT,CASSYQEPYSGNTIYF
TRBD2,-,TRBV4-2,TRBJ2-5,TGTGCCAGCAGCCAAGATCGAACCGGGGGGCAAGAGACCCAGTACTTC,CASSQDRTGGQETQYF